The next 20 T cell receptor beta chains were all read from a single sample in a study of identifying expanded T cells in peripheral blood. Clones were sequenced by immunoSEQ multiplex PCR, and TCRdb holds only the in-frame ones, with some missing. The repertoire holds approximately 90,000 clones, with more than 75% as singletons. Sequenced input: blood. These receptors were collected from a person aged 18 to 70 in good health.

The chain carries TRBV7-7 and TRBJ2-5; 9 bases align to TRBD2. Germline V CDR1 and CDR2: SSHAT, FNYEAQ (reference sequence). Losses at the gene ends were 2 bases for V and 5 bases for J; bases not matched to a gene: 6. The CDR3 consists of 15 residues. In DNA form, the CDR3 reads TGTGCCAGCAGCTTATCCGGGGCGGGAGGGGAGACCCAGTACTTC. Protein: CASSLSGAGGETQYF.

The chain carries TRBV4-1 and TRBJ2-7, with 8 bases matching TRBD1. V was pared by 0 bases and J by 3 bases, with 10 bases of the junction left unmatched. Germline V gene sequence: CDR1 MGHRA, CDR2 YSYEKL. This CDR3 has 17 amino acids. The CDR3 protein is CASSQDPPGGAIYEQYF. CDR3 nucleotide sequence: TGCGCCAGCAGCCAAGATCCCCCAGGGGGCGCGATCTACGAGCAGTACTTC.

The J gene is TRBJ2-7, the V gene TRBV28; TRBD2 matches 8 bases. Losses at the gene ends were 9 bases for V and 2 bases for J; bases not matched to a gene: 12. The CDR3 extends over 15 amino acids. Germline CDR1 is MDHEN and CDR2 is SYDVKM. CDR3 in amino acids: CASNYWRGATYEQYF. The DNA for the CDR3 is TGTGCCAGTAACTATTGGCGGGGGGCAACCTACGAGCAGTACTTC.

This clone turned up a few times. The chain combines TRBV6-5 with TRBJ1-5; tentative D call: TRBD1 (5 bases). The germline V gene encodes CDR1 MNHEY and CDR2 SVGAGI. V lost 6 bases and J lost 2, with 8 bases in between. This CDR3 is 13 amino acids long. The CDR3 nucleotides are TGTGCCAGCAGCCCACAGGGCAATCAGCCCCAGCATTTT. Protein product: CASSPQGNQPQHF.

This chain uses TRBV4-3 with TRBJ1-2; D is perhaps TRBD1 (5 bases). The CDR3 is 13 amino acids. The V end lost 1 base, the J end lost 8 bases, and 11 bases lay between the germline ends. Per germline, CDR1 LGHNA and CDR2 YSLEER. The CDR3 nucleotides read TGCGCCAGCAGCCAAGCGACGGGGGTCGGCTACACCTTC. It encodes CASSQATGVGYTF.

This chain uses TRBV19 with TRBJ2-6; the D gene is possibly TRBD1 (6 bases). The V end was cut by 3 bases, the J end by 0 bases, with 12 bases between. The CDR3 contains 17 residues. CDR1 and CDR2 (germline): LNHDA, SQIVND (reference sequence). The CDR3 spells CASSIQGTNSGANVLTF. The CDR3 bases are TGTGCCAGTAGTATTCAGGGGACGAACTCTGGGGCCAACGTCCTGACTTTC. Using reference TRBV19 and TRBJ2-6 for the parts outside the CDR3, the full variable domain is DGGITQSPKYLFRKEGQNVTLSCEQNLNHDAMYWYRQDPGQGLRLIYYSQIVNDFQKGDIAEGYSVSREKKESFPLTVTSAQKNPTAFYLCASSIQGTNSGANVLTFGAGSRLTVL.

This clone was counted once. The V and J genes are TRBV11-3 and TRBJ2-1; 8 bases agree with TRBD2. Germline V gene sequence: CDR1 SGHNT, CDR2 YENEEA. The CDR3 has 18 amino acids. V trimming: 0 bases; J trimming: 6 bases; junction bases outside the gene matches: 13. The DNA for the CDR3 is TGTGCCAGCAGCTTAGATCAATCCGGGACTAGTGTTCGCAATGAGCAGTTCTTC. It codes for CASSLDQSGTSVRNEQFF.

The gene calls are TRBV30 and TRBJ1-2; 7 nucleotides line up with TRBD1. V shed 2 bases and J 10 bases; nucleotides not matched to a gene: 10. Germline loops: CDR1 GTSNPN, CDR2 SVGIG (reference sequence). CDR3 size: 13 residues. The CDR3, as DNA: TGTGCCTGGAGTCCTGGGACAGACCTAGACTACACCTTC. This sequence encodes CAWSPGTDLDYTF.

This sequence joins TRBV11-2 and TRBJ2-5, with a possible D match to TRBD2 (6 bases). Trimming pared 1 base from V and 5 bases from J, leaving 14 bases between. Looked up from germline, CDR1 is SGHAT and CDR2 is FQNNGV. The CDR3 consists of 15 residues. In DNA, the CDR3 is TGTGCCAGCAGCTTAGGATACCGGGGGTCCGAGACCCAGTACTTC. Its protein product is CASSLGYRGSETQYF.

The V call is TRBV7-2, the J call TRBJ2-1; D call uncertain. V was cut by 1 base and J by 8 bases, with 6 bases left in between. The CDR3 is 12 residues long. CDR1 is SGHTA and CDR2 is FQGNSA in the germline V gene. In DNA form, the CDR3 reads TGTGCCAGCAGCTTAGTGCTCGATGAGCAGTTCTTC. Translation gives CASSLVLDEQFF.

V usage is TRBV14 and J usage is TRBJ2-5, with a tentative D call TRBD2 (6 bases). Trimming removed 4 bases at V and 4 bases at J, with 16 bases between. The CDR3 has 15 residues. Germline V gene lookup returns CDR1 SGHDN and CDR2 FVKESK. This CDR3 reads CASSPGTEIRETQYF. The CDR3 DNA follows: TGTGCCAGCAGCCCCGGGACTGAAATTCGAGAGACCCAGTACTTC.

The gene calls are TRBV2 and TRBJ1-1; 8 positions match TRBD1. Germline V gene lookup returns CDR1 SNHLY and CDR2 FYNNEI. The trim removed 6 bases at V and 1 base at J, leaving 10 bases unmatched. This CDR3 spans 16 amino acids. The CDR3 loop is CASSIGQGRGNTEAFF. The CDR3 DNA is TGTGCCAGCAGCATCGGACAGGGCCGGGGGAACACTGAAGCTTTCTTT. Variable domain in full (rest from reference TRBV2 and TRBJ1-1): EPEVTQTPSHQVTQMGQEVILRCVPISNHLYFYWYRQILGQKVEFLVSFYNNEISEKSEIFDDQFSVERPDGSNFTLKIRSTKLEDSAMYFCASSIGQGRGNTEAFFGQGTRLTVV.

CDR3 nucleotides: TGTGCCAGCTGGTCACAGGACTCCTACGAGCAGTACTTC. It specifies CASWSQDSYEQYF. The genes are TRBV6-1 and TRBJ2-7; a weak D match, TRBD1 (5 bases). V was shortened by 8 bases and J by 0 bases, with 11 bases between the two germline ends. The length of the CDR3 is 13 residues. From germline, CDR1 is MNHNS and CDR2 SASEGT.

The chain joins TRBV5-1 to TRBJ1-2, with 10 bases aligning to TRBD1. J was trimmed by 6 bases and V by 3 bases; bases with no gene match: 5. Germline V gene lookup returns CDR1 SGHRS and CDR2 YFSETQ. CDR3 length: 14 residues. This CDR3 reads CASSSGQGFDGYTF. Written as DNA, the CDR3 is TGCGCCAGCAGCTCGGGACAGGGGTTTGATGGCTACACCTTC.

This clone appeared a few times. CDR3 residues: CASLARGGESPLHF. The CDR3 region has the DNA TGTGCCAGCCTCGCGCGAGGGGGCGAGTCACCCCTCCACTTT. The chain uses TRBV7-2 and TRBJ1-6, with 7 bases aligning to TRBD1. This CDR3 region has 14 residues. CDR1 is SGHTA and CDR2 is FQGNSA in the germline V gene. After removal of 8 bases from V and 10 bases from J, the junction contained 11 bases not matched to a gene.

The chain links TRBV7-6 to TRBJ2-5; no clear D gene. Germline lookup yields CDR1 SGHVS and CDR2 FNYEAQ. V shed 2 bases and J shed 5 bases, with 12 bases lying between them. This CDR3 is 14 amino acids long. The CDR3 DNA follows: TGTGCCAGCAGCTTAATCGGAGCGAGTGAGACCCAGTACTTC. Translating it yields CASSLIGASETQYF.

In its sample, this clone was seen once. This chain connects TRBV6-5 to TRBJ2-7; 8 nucleotides line up with TRBD1. V shed 6 bases and J 5 bases; nucleotides not matched to a gene: 9. The CDR3 length is 14 residues. CDR1 MNHEY and CDR2 SVGAGI come from the germline V gene. The CDR3 region is CASSGSRGRHEQYF. For the CDR3, the DNA is TGTGCCAGCAGCGGAAGCAGGGGGCGACACGAGCAGTACTTC.

The V and J genes are TRBV7-9 and TRBJ1-2; tentatively, D is TRBD1 (5 bases). CDR3 size: 14 residues. Trimming took off 5 bases at V and 2 bases at J, with 12 bases between the two ends. Germline V lookup: CDR1 SEHNR, CDR2 FQNEAQ (reference sequence). In DNA form, the CDR3 reads TGTGCCAGCAGCCCGGGACTGTTAAACTATGGCTACACCTTC. Amino acid sequence: CASSPGLLNYGYTF.

The chain employs TRBV6-6 and TRBJ2-7, with D perhaps TRBD1 (6 bases). The CDR3 consists of 15 residues. The germline V gene encodes CDR1 MNHNY and CDR2 SVGAGI (reference sequence). The V gene lost 9 bases and the J gene lost 2 bases, with 20 bases spanning the gap. In DNA, the CDR3 is TGTGCCAGTTCCGTAAACAAGCGACAGGCCTACGAGCAGTACTTC. Encoded protein: CASSVNKRQAYEQYF.

The chain uses TRBV10-3 and TRBJ1-1, with a tentative D call TRBD1 (5 bases). Germline values: CDR1 ENHRY, CDR2 SYGVKD. Trimming shortened V by 6 bases and J by 1 base, and 12 bases separated the two germline ends. The CDR3 runs 14 residues. CDR3 sequence reads: CAIRAVGENTEAFF. DNA of the CDR3: TGTGCCATCAGGGCGGTGGGGGAGAACACTGAAGCTTTCTTT.